The 13 T cell receptor beta chains below were found in one sample sequenced in a study of Ad26.COV2.S vaccination and SARS-CoV-2 variants (dated by TCRdb to the early 2020s). According to the study, the label for this sample's treatment or condition signals: 19 received Ad26.COV2.S at low or high dose, single or two shots; roughly five received placebo; per-sample allocation not given. For vaccine and placebo recipients, repertoires were sequenced using samples collected on day 63 after the first injection. The library was built by means of the immunoSEQ multiplex PCR assay. Here the immuneACCESS table is served through TCRdb, limited to in-frame sequences with V and J called. Missing clones are a known gap in these copies; in checked studies unresolved V genes cover under half, and the rest lacks a known reason. The sample profile shows over 200,000 clones; 70% to 90% of them were found once. The ten biggest clones cover roughly 10% of the sample.

Sequencing used peripheral blood, obtained in a trial of Ad26.COV2.S vaccine versus placebo. These receptors all stem from a person between 18 and 59 years old who received the Ad26.COV2.S COVID-19 vaccine or a placebo.

V and J are TRBV20-1 and TRBJ2-1, with 7 bases identical to TRBD2. The CDR3 totals 17 residues. Germline CDR1 and CDR2: DFQATT and SNEGSKA (reference sequence). V was pared by 3 bases and J by 0 bases, with 11 bases of the junction left unmatched. The CDR3: CSASGSTLASSYNEQFF. The CDR3 DNA reads as TGCAGTGCTAGTGGTTCTACACTAGCGAGCTCCTACAATGAGCAGTTCTTC.

This sequence joins TRBV27 and TRBJ1-5; D is uncertain. V lost 8 bases to trimming and J lost 5 bases, with 7 bases between them. This CDR3 comprises 11 residues. The germline CDR1 and CDR2 sequences are MNHEY and SMNVEV (reference sequence). CDR3 nucleotides: TGTGCCAGCGGGAATTATCAGCCCCAGCATTTT. Its protein product is CASGNYQPQHF.

V gene TRBV7-3 combines with J gene TRBJ1-5; D is unresolved. The V gene's germline CDR1 is SGHTA and CDR2 FQGTGA. Deletions cut 10 bases from V and 2 bases from J, with 18 bases between. The CDR3 extends over 15 amino acids. The CDR3 DNA is TGTGCCATCGGTAAAGAAGGTTTGGGCAATCAGCCCCAGCATTTT. It yields the protein CAIGKEGLGNQPQHF.

This clone was observed once. The chain employs TRBV3-1 (or the pseudogene TRBV3-2) and TRBJ2-7; D remains ambiguous. Germline V gene lookup returns CDR1 LGHDT and CDR2 YNNKEL (reference sequence). This CDR3 spans 15 amino acids. The V gene lost 2 bases and the J gene lost 5 bases, with 16 bases spanning the gap. The CDR3 here is CASSQWAVGGNEQYF. The CDR3 coding sequence is TGTGCCAGCAGCCAATGGGCCGTGGGTGGGAACGAGCAGTACTTC.

The V and J genes are TRBV7-2 and TRBJ2-3; D is possibly TRBD2 (6 bases). From germline, CDR1 is SGHTA and CDR2 FQGNSA. V was pared by 5 bases and J by 4 bases, with 16 bases between. CDR3 length: 15 residues. CDR3: CASSLRTIGPDTQYF. The CDR3 bases are TGTGCCAGCAGCCTCCGGACTATCGGCCCAGATACGCAGTATTTT.

J is TRBJ1-1 and V is TRBV4-3; D gene unclear. Between the trimmed V and J ends, which lost 4 bases and 1 base, there was a span of 16 bases. Germline lookup yields CDR1 LGHNA and CDR2 YSLEER. The CDR3 is made up of 16 amino acids. The CDR3 nucleotides read TGCGCCAGCAGCCGTGGTGATGGAGGGCGGAACACTGAAGCTTTCTTT. Protein sequence: CASSRGDGGRNTEAFF.

This chain links TRBV2 with TRBJ2-7, with D perhaps TRBD1 (5 bases). The ends were cut back, 1 base at V and 2 bases at J, with 9 bases in the middle. This CDR3 region has 14 residues. CDR1 and CDR2 from the germline V gene are SNHLY and FYNNEI. The CDR3 DNA is TGTGCCAGCAGTGAAGATCAGGGAACCTACGAGCAGTACTTC. This translates into CASSEDQGTYEQYF.

To note about this clone: This sample includes further DNA sequences coding for the same CDR3. The gene calls are TRBV27 and TRBJ2-7; tentative D call: TRBD2 (5 bases). CDR3 length equals 13 residues. Trimming stripped 2 bases from V and 1 base from J, with 6 bases between. Germline CDR1 MNHEY, CDR2 SMNVEV (reference sequence). This CDR3 reads CASSLAGSYEQYF. DNA for the CDR3: TGTGCCAGCAGTTTAGCGGGTTCCTACGAGCAGTACTTC.

The rearrangement joins TRBV6-5 to TRBJ1-2, with 7 bases lining up with TRBD1. V lost 5 bases to trimming and J lost 6 bases; unmatched junction nucleotides: 6. Germline lookup yields CDR1 MNHEY and CDR2 SVGAGI. The CDR3 is 13 amino acids. The CDR3 bases are TGTGCCAGCAGTCAGACAGGGCTCGATGGCTACACCTTC. Protein product: CASSQTGLDGYTF.

The chain is built from TRBV24-1 and TRBJ2-7, with 11 bases identical to TRBD1. CDR1 is KGHDR, CDR2 SFDVKD, per germline. V shed 4 bases and J 3 bases; nucleotides not matched to a gene: 10. CDR3 length: 17 residues. The CDR3 here is CATSDTLDRGLGYEQYF. CDR3 DNA sequence: TGTGCCACCAGTGACACCTTGGACAGGGGGCTCGGCTACGAGCAGTACTTC.

The chain has TRBV6-6 and TRBJ1-1; TRBD1 matches at 9 bases. The germline CDR1 and CDR2 sequences are MNHNY and SVGAGI (reference sequence). The CDR3 totals 19 residues. With V trimmed by 5 bases and J by 4 bases, 20 bases remained unmatched. CDR3 DNA sequence: TGTGCCAGCAGTCAACCGCCCCTTTGGGACAGGGTGTTGGTCACTGAAGCTTTCTTT. Encoded protein: CASSQPPLWDRVLVTEAFF.

In its sample, this clone was seen a few times. The chain recombines TRBV5-4 with TRBJ1-5; the D is unclear. CDR1 is SGHNT and CDR2 is YYREEE in the germline V gene (reference sequence). The CDR3 length is 15 residues. Trimming shortened V by 0 bases and J by 2 bases, and 9 bases separated the two germline ends. CDR3 sequence: CASSLGGRGNQPQHF. In DNA, the CDR3 is TGTGCCAGCAGCTTGGGCGGAAGGGGCAATCAGCCCCAGCATTTT. The variable domain in full, with the rest retrieved from reference TRBV5-4 and TRBJ1-5, is ETGVTQSPTHLIKTRGQQVTLRCSSQSGHNTVSWYQQALGQGPQFIFQYYREEENGRGNFPPRFSGLQFPNYSSELNVNALELDDSALYLCASSLGGRGNQPQHFGDGTRLSIL.

The genes are TRBV2 and TRBJ1-4; D unclear. This CDR3 contains 14 residues. V was clipped by 2 bases and J by 5 bases, with 9 bases between them. Looked up from germline, CDR1 is SNHLY and CDR2 is FYNNEI. The CDR3, as DNA: TGTGCCAGCAGTGAACAGAGATGGAATGAAAAACTGTTTTTT. Protein product: CASSEQRWNEKLFF.